The 10 T cell receptor beta chains reported below all come from one sample, sequenced in a study of T cell responses to AZD1222 COVID-19 vaccine. Sequencing was performed with immunoSEQ multiplex PCR; in TCRdb, only in-frame clones are kept and a portion is missing. Seen here are around 140,000 clones, 90% to 95% observed once, and the top ten hold approximately 12%. The specimen comprised peripheral blood, sampled after recovery from COVID-19. The source of these receptors is an adult who had recovered from COVID-19.

The gene calls are TRBV24-1 and TRBJ2-3; TRBD2 aligns across 12 bases. Germline V gene lookup returns CDR1 KGHDR and CDR2 SFDVKD. V dropped 3 bases and J dropped 4; count of bases not matched to a gene: 7. The CDR3 has 17 residues. CDR3 protein: CATSDPRLAGVSDTQYF. Written as DNA, the CDR3 is TGTGCCACCAGTGATCCGAGACTAGCGGGAGTGTCAGATACGCAGTATTTT.

The genes are TRBV19 and TRBJ1-5, with D perhaps matching TRBD1 (6 bases). Germline V gives CDR1 LNHDA, CDR2 SQIVND (reference sequence). V lost 3 bases, J lost 4 bases, and 10 bases lay in between. The CDR3 is 14 amino acids. The CDR3 sequence is CASSMTDSNQPQHF. CDR3 coding DNA: TGTGCCAGTAGTATGACGGACAGTAATCAGCCCCAGCATTTT. The full variable domain, rest sourced from reference TRBV19 and TRBJ1-5, is DGGITQSPKYLFRKEGQNVTLSCEQNLNHDAMYWYRQDPGQGLRLIYYSQIVNDFQKGDIAEGYSVSREKKESFPLTVTSAQKNPTAFYLCASSMTDSNQPQHFGDGTRLSIL.

V gene TRBV7-8 combines with J gene TRBJ1-6; D remains ambiguous. Germline V gene lookup returns CDR1 SGHVS and CDR2 FQNEAQ. V dropped 2 bases and J dropped 0 bases, with 20 bases sitting between them. The CDR3 is 20 amino acids. Here the CDR3 reads CASSLMLVGLSSSYNSPLHF. DNA of the CDR3: TGTGCCAGCAGCTTAATGCTGGTGGGGTTATCCAGCTCCTATAATTCACCCCTCCACTTT.

This chain links TRBV19 with TRBJ1-6, with 9 bases aligning to TRBD1. Germline values: CDR1 LNHDA, CDR2 SQIVND (reference sequence). J was trimmed by 7 bases and V by 6 bases; bases with no gene match: 10. The CDR3 covers 16 residues. The CDR3 region is CASSRGQGRENSPLHF. Here the CDR3 DNA reads TGTGCCAGTAGCAGGGGACAGGGCCGGGAGAATTCACCCCTCCACTTT.

V usage is TRBV5-1 and J usage is TRBJ2-1; D uncertain. Trimming cost V 4 bases and J 4 bases, with 9 bases left between them. This CDR3 has 13 residues. CDR1 SGHRS and CDR2 YFSETQ come from the germline V gene. The CDR3 region has the DNA TGCGCCAGCAGCGCCGGACCTTACAATGAGCAGTTCTTC. Translated: CASSAGPYNEQFF.

This clone has just one count. The chain employs TRBV19 and TRBJ1-4, with a tentative D call TRBD1 (6 bases). CDR1 is LNHDA, CDR2 SQIVND, per germline (reference sequence). Between the trimmed V and J ends, which lost 5 bases and 7 bases, there was a span of 17 bases. The CDR3 is 15 amino acids. The DNA for the CDR3 is TGTGCCAGTAGTCCCTTGATGGGGGACATTGAAAAACTGTTTTTT. This codes for CASSPLMGDIEKLFF.

The genes are TRBV6-1 and TRBJ2-7; unclear D gene. Between the trimmed V and J ends, which lost 8 bases and 1 base, there was a span of 18 bases. Germline lookup yields CDR1 MNHNS and CDR2 SASEGT. The CDR3 has 15 amino acids. The DNA of the CDR3 is TGTGCCAGCGCCGTCAAGACGCCCCGTTCCTACGAGCAGTACTTC. It specifies CASAVKTPRSYEQYF.

The chain joins TRBV27 to TRBJ2-5; TRBD2 matches 15 bases. Germline assignment: CDR1 MNHEY and CDR2 SMNVEV (reference sequence). The CDR3 is 16 residues long. V lost 4 bases, J lost 5 bases, and 5 bases stayed unmatched. This CDR3 is CASSSGLAGGRETQYF. In DNA form, the CDR3 reads TGTGCCAGCAGTTCGGGACTAGCGGGAGGTAGGGAGACCCAGTACTTC.

This rearrangement joins TRBV5-8 to TRBJ2-5; D remains ambiguous. This CDR3 is 13 amino acids long. Germline CDR1 SGHTS, CDR2 YDEGEE. Trimming cost V 1 base and J 4 bases, with 8 bases left between them. CDR3 sequence: CASSLTRRETQYF. CDR3 in DNA: TGTGCCAGCAGCTTGACTCGGCGAGAGACCCAGTACTTC.

This clone was observed a single time. This chain joins TRBV19 and TRBJ2-4, with 7 bases aligning to TRBD1. This CDR3 is 15 amino acids long. Trimming took 5 bases from V and 3 from J; bases not matched to a gene: 7. The V gene's germline CDR1 is LNHDA and CDR2 SQIVND (reference sequence). The CDR3 DNA reads as TGTGCCAGTAGTGCCACCGGGACAGTCAAAAACATTCAGTACTTC. Protein sequence: CASSATGTVKNIQYF. Filled out from reference TRBV19 and TRBJ2-4, the complete variable domain reads DGGITQSPKYLFRKEGQNVTLSCEQNLNHDAMYWYRQDPGQGLRLIYYSQIVNDFQKGDIAEGYSVSREKKESFPLTVTSAQKNPTAFYLCASSATGTVKNIQYFGAGTRLSVL.